This T cell receptor (beta chain) stems from a study of shared clonotypes between healthy human individuals. Study-level information: Every donor yielded three CD4 naive, three CD4 memory, two CD8 naive and one CD8 memory plate. General study points: Generation probability values for non-shared clonotypes were lower than those for clonotypes shared by all four donors.

A word on this clone: Antigen: not known.

The sorted-subset replicate PCRs were given about 210 ng DNA, which is 27,000 or so T cell genomes. As processed by the authors: Sequence data from immunoSEQ were junction-only and lacked quality scores; consequently, filtering differed. The method was immunoSEQ multiplex PCR; TCRdb's version includes in-frame clones alone and lacks a portion of them. V and J calls and clone size follow that table, whereas D and trimming were derived from the DNA. The table lists a few million clones, over 90% of them singletons. CDR1 is KGHSH, CDR2 LQKENI, per germline. V lost 0 bases and J 3 bases, leaving 13 bases between the germline ends. This CDR3 contains 16 residues.

The V call is TRBV18, the J call TRBJ2-3; tentatively, D is TRBD1 (6 bases). Sequenced material: naive CD4+ T cells from PBMCs. Subset defined: CD45RA+ positively selected. This sequence was found in a man aged 18-30 years in good health. Some clones in this sample may be carry-over from other donors' samples. DNA of the CDR3: TGTGCCAGCTCACCACCTGCGGCCCAGGGGACAGATACGCAGTATTTT. As protein: CASSPPAAQGTDTQYF.